The entry below describes one T cell receptor beta chain. Its antigen is not known. The data derive from a study of siplizumab effects on memory and regulatory T cells. Profiling relied on immunoSEQ multiplex PCR, and the TCRdb table lists in-frame clones only, not all of them. This table has more than 85,000 clones, approximately 90% appearing once. Trimming removed 3 bases from V and 7 bases from J, with 24 bases in between. CDR3 length equals 18 residues. Looked up from germline, CDR1 is WSHSY and CDR2 is SAAADI. Study-level findings and limits: Memory T cells appeared less diverse than naive cells, which seemed to contribute substantially to alloresponse. Controls had approximately 26% Treg-derived mappable alloreactive CD4+ clones on average, versus less than 70% with siplizumab. Siplizumab, the agent tested, significantly reduced alloreactive sequences traceable to unstimulated CD4+ memory cells. Roughly 80-96% of proliferating CD4+ or CD8+ clones lacked a naive or memory phenotype that could be assigned.

The TCR sequence derives from a human donor in good health. Sequencing input: Tregs sorted from blood. The chain couples TRBV10-2 to TRBJ2-2, with D uncertain. CDR3 bases: TGCGCCAGCAGTGATACGACCGCCCTCCCCCCCTATAACGGGGAGCTGTTTTTT. Translating it yields CASSDTTALPPYNGELFF.